This T cell receptor (beta chain) was sequenced in a study of T cell repertoires in cytomegalovirus infection. Study-level information: Matching HLA type, along with CMV infection, was indicated by public TCR beta signatures.

CDR3 length: 15 amino acids. Germline trimming cut 3 bases from V and 2 bases from J; bases unmatched to any gene: 2. Germline values: CDR1 SNHLY, CDR2 FYNNEI. Study-wide results and caveats: Summed frequency of shared TCR beta families picked out CMV carriers who also had the relevant HLA. Across the ex vivo response, the dominant clonotypes were HLA-C-restricted CMV-specific TCR beta clonotypes.

TCRdb used MiXCR to reprocess the reads, holding one entry per CDR3 protein. The repertoire holds 200,000 to 250,000 distinct CDR3 sequences, with approximately 7% as singletons. This clonotype was seen ten or more times. Its antigen is unidentified. The clonotype was recovered from a human donor in good health (CMV status not recorded). Some clones in this sample may be carry-over from other donors' samples. V usage is TRBV2 and J usage is TRBJ2-3, with TRBD2 matching over 10 bases. Sequenced sample: PBMCs. DNA of the CDR3: TGTGCCAGCAGTGAGCTAGCGGGGGCCACAGATACGCAGTATTTT. Residues: CASSELAGATDTQYF.